Presented here are 25 T cell receptor beta chains from one specimen sequenced in a study of yellow fever vaccine responses in identical twins. Each CDR3 protein gets one entry after TCRdb re-called the RT-PCR reads with MiXCR. The sample yields some 2,500 distinct CDR3 sequences, about 90% seen once. The sample in question was T cells from blood (PBMCs), unsorted or a sorted subset (not recorded which), obtained before or after yellow fever vaccination (not recorded which). The origin of the receptors is a woman aged 18-30 years who received the yellow fever vaccine.

The sample holds one count of this clonotype. The chain links TRBV13 to TRBJ2-7; 9 bases map to TRBD1. V was clipped by 8 bases and J by 4 bases; unmatched bases: 12. Germline-derived CDR1 and CDR2 are PRHDT and FYEKMQ (reference sequence). There are 15 residues in the CDR3. The CDR3 is CASSERDREPYEQYF. In nucleotides, the CDR3 is TGTGCCAGCTCCGAGAGGGACAGGGAGCCTTACGAGCAGTACTTC.

The chain employs TRBV10-1 and TRBJ1-5; no firm D call. Trimming shortened V by 3 bases and J by 1 base, and 1 base separated the two germline ends. CDR3 length equals 12 residues. CDR1 is WNHNN and CDR2 is SYGVQD in the germline V gene (reference sequence). The CDR3 sequence is CASSDSNQPQHF. The CDR3 DNA reads TGCGCCAGCAGTGACAGCAATCAGCCCCAGCATTTT.

This clonotype was seen only a few times. This chain joins TRBV11-2 and TRBJ2-1; 9 bases fit TRBD2. The CDR3 sequence is 14 residues long. Germline lookup yields CDR1 SGHAT and CDR2 FQNNGV. Trimming took 8 bases from V and 6 from J; bases not matched to a gene: 8. The CDR3 DNA sequence: TGTGCCAGCCAGCCGGGACTAGCTATCAATGAGCAGTTCTTC. It encodes CASQPGLAINEQFF.

The CDR3: CASGRENSYEQYF. As DNA, the CDR3 is TGTGCTAGTGGGAGGGAGAACTCCTACGAGCAGTACTTC. The chain links TRBV12-5 to TRBJ2-7; D might be TRBD2 (5 bases). CDR3 size: 13 residues. Trimming stripped 6 bases from V and 0 bases from J, with 9 bases between. Germline assignment: CDR1 LGHNT and CDR2 FRNRAP.

Here the CDR3 DNA reads TGCAGTGCTAGCCAATCGACAGGGGCTGGTGGGGCTTTCTTT. It yields the protein CSASQSTGAGGAFF. The chain has TRBV20-1 and TRBJ1-1; 8 nucleotides agree with TRBD1. The CDR3 is 14 amino acids. CDR1 is DFQATT and CDR2 is SNEGSKA in the germline V gene (reference sequence). Germline trimming cut 3 bases from V and 11 bases from J; bases unmatched to any gene: 14.

This sequence joins TRBV7-6 and TRBJ1-1, with D possibly matching TRBD1 (5 bases). From germline, CDR1 is SGHVS and CDR2 FNYEAQ. V shed 0 bases and J shed 5 bases, with 10 bases lying between them. The CDR3 has 14 amino acids. The CDR3: CASSLAVGRTEAFF. CDR3 DNA sequence: TGTGCCAGCAGCTTAGCCGTGGGGCGGACTGAAGCTTTCTTT.

This chain links TRBV5-4 with TRBJ2-5, with D perhaps matching TRBD1 or TRBD2 (6 bases each). Germline V CDR1 and CDR2: SGHNT, YYREEE (reference sequence). The V end was cut by 2 bases, the J end by 3 bases, with 17 bases between. The length of the CDR3 is 16 residues. The CDR3 DNA is TGTGCCAGCAGCTTTCTTACAGGGAGGTCAAAAGAGACCCAGTACTTC. Its translation: CASSFLTGRSKETQYF.

The rearrangement uses TRBV28 and TRBJ2-1; D unresolved. Trimming took off 5 bases at V and 5 bases at J, with 16 bases between the two ends. The CDR3 has 15 amino acids. Germline CDR1 MDHEN, CDR2 SYDVKM. CDR3 residues: CASSLLRSTNNEQFF. The CDR3 region has the DNA TGTGCCAGCAGTCTTCTACGATCCACCAACAATGAGCAGTTCTTC.

This clonotype was picked up a small number of times. The chain links TRBV10-3 to TRBJ1-1; D is ambiguous. The CDR3 is 12 residues long. The V end lost 7 bases, the J end lost 1 base, and 7 bases lay between the germline ends. CDR1 is ENHRY, CDR2 SYGVKD, per germline. The CDR3 DNA follows: TGTGCCATCACCACAGAGAACACTGAAGCTTTCTTT. This codes for CAITTENTEAFF.

This clonotype was counted once. An end of the junction differs from the germline gene, which may be a read error. The chain employs TRBV12-3 or TRBV12-4 and TRBJ2-7; no clear D gene. The length of the CDR3 is 14 residues. CDR3 in amino acids: CASSFYSTSSEQYF. In nucleotides, the CDR3 is TGTGCCAGCAGTTTCTACAGTACCTCCTCCGAGCAGTACTTC.

Turning to this clonotype: One junction end does not reproduce the germline sequence, and a read error may be involved. The chain joins TRBV7-7 to TRBJ2-7; D gene unclear. The CDR3 length is 15 residues. Germline V gives CDR1 SSHAT, CDR2 FNYEAQ (reference sequence). The DNA of the CDR3 is TGTGCTAGCAGCTTGGGTGACCAGCCCTCCTACGAGCAGTACTTC. Translated, it gives CASSLGDQPSYEQYF.

The V and J genes are TRBV7-3 and TRBJ2-7; the D gene is possibly TRBD1 (5 bases). The V gene's germline CDR1 is SGHTA and CDR2 FQGTGA. V lost 1 base and J 2 bases, leaving 12 bases between the germline ends. This CDR3 is built from 15 residues. The chain's CDR3 is CASSLRASTAYEQYF. CDR3 DNA: TGTGCCAGCAGCTTAAGGGCATCGACAGCCTACGAGCAGTACTTC.

The gene calls are TRBV15 and TRBJ2-1, with 8 bases identical to TRBD1. This CDR3 is built from 13 residues. Losses at the gene ends were 2 bases for V and 10 bases for J; bases not matched to a gene: 4. Per germline, CDR1 LNHNV and CDR2 YYDKDF (reference sequence). For the CDR3, the DNA is TGTGCCACCAGCAGAACCCGGGACAGGGAGCAGTTCTTC. Encoded protein: CATSRTRDREQFF.

This clonotype was counted a few times. The rearrangement uses TRBV7-9 and TRBJ2-3, with 12 bases aligning to TRBD2. V shed 5 bases, J shed 5 bases, and the junction held 5 bases outside the gene matches. CDR1 is SEHNR and CDR2 is FQNEAQ in the germline V gene (reference sequence). The CDR3 consists of 15 residues. CDR3 sequence (DNA): TGTGCCAGCAGCCCTAGCGGGAGGGGAGGAGATACGCAGTATTTT. Protein product: CASSPSGRGGDTQYF.

A single count supports this clonotype. The chain employs TRBV29-1 and TRBJ2-1, with unresolved D. Germline-derived CDR1 and CDR2 are SQVTM and ANQGSEA. There are 9 residues in the CDR3. V lost 4 bases, J lost 9 bases, and 4 bases lay in between. CDR3 residues: CSVVPEQFF. The CDR3 DNA follows: TGCAGCGTTGTTCCTGAGCAGTTCTTC.

In its sample, this clonotype was seen a few times. The J gene is TRBJ2-7, the V gene TRBV6-1, with TRBD1 matching over 7 bases. The J segment lost 4 bases and the V segment lost 6 bases, leaving 9 bases of the junction unmatched. Germline CDR1 reads MNHNS; CDR2 reads SASEGT. The CDR3 is 14 amino acids. In DNA form, the CDR3 reads TGTGCCAGCAGCCACCTAGAGGGGGCGTACGAGCAGTACTTC. Translating it yields CASSHLEGAYEQYF.

The chain uses TRBV7-3 and TRBJ2-3, with 7 bases matching TRBD1. Trimming cost V 4 bases and J 3 bases; bases outside gene matches: 7. The CDR3 covers 15 residues. CDR1 and CDR2 (germline): SGHTA, FQGTGA. CDR3 DNA sequence: TGTGCCAGCAGCTCAACAGGGGTGGGGACAGATACGCAGTATTTT. Amino acids: CASSSTGVGTDTQYF.

This clonotype was observed a single time. The chain uses TRBV28 and TRBJ2-7; D is undetermined. Looked up from germline, CDR1 is MDHEN and CDR2 is SYDVKM. The CDR3 runs 15 residues. The V end was cut by 5 bases, the J end by 0 bases, with 14 bases between. The CDR3: CASSLPKSHSYEQYF. The DNA of the CDR3 is TGTGCCAGCAGTCTACCTAAATCCCACTCCTACGAGCAGTACTTC.

This clonotype was recorded only once. This chain links TRBV7-6 with TRBJ2-1; D remains unclear. Trimming took 6 bases from V and 2 from J, leaving 14 bases between them. The CDR3 spans 15 residues. Germline V lookup: CDR1 SGHVS, CDR2 FNYEAQ. CDR3 protein: CASSVGVLTYNEQFF. The CDR3, as DNA: TGTGCCAGCAGTGTTGGCGTTCTAACCTACAATGAGCAGTTCTTC.

The chain has TRBV5-1 and TRBJ2-5; 7 positions match TRBD2. The CDR3 extends over 17 amino acids. V shed 0 bases, J shed 1 base, and the junction held 9 bases outside the gene matches. Germline V gene sequence: CDR1 SGHRS, CDR2 YFSETQ. In DNA form, the CDR3 reads TGCGCCAGCAGCTTGGCTCCTAGCGGTGACCCCCAAGAGACCCAGTACTTC. Its translation: CASSLAPSGDPQETQYF.

This sequence joins TRBV7-9 and TRBJ2-2, with D perhaps matching TRBD1 (6 bases). Trimming pared 11 bases from V and 4 bases from J, leaving 23 bases between. Germline CDR1 reads SEHNR; CDR2 reads FQNEAQ (reference sequence). This CDR3 has 16 amino acids. The CDR3 loop is CALMDVQGPGTGELFF. The CDR3, as DNA: TGTGCCTTAATGGATGTTCAGGGGCCGGGCACCGGGGAGCTGTTTTTT. The whole variable domain, filled in from reference TRBV7-9 and TRBJ2-2, reads DTGVSQNPRHKITKRGQNVTFRCDPISEHNRLYWYRQTLGQGPEFLTYFQNEAQLEKSRLLSDRFSAERPKGSFSTLEIQRTEQGDSAMYLCALMDVQGPGTGELFFGEGSRLTVL.

The table lists this clonotype with a count of one. V is TRBV10-3 and J is TRBJ2-2; 8 nucleotides match TRBD1. The CDR3 loop spans 15 amino acids. Germline loops: CDR1 ENHRY, CDR2 SYGVKD. Trimming at V came to 7 bases and at J to 7 bases, leaving 11 bases not matched to a gene. DNA of the CDR3: TGTGCCATCACCGGACAGGGAGAGCGGGTCGGGGAGCTGTTTTTT. Its translation is CAITGQGERVGELFF.

In DNA form, the CDR3 reads TGTGCCAGCTCACCCCCGGGACAGGGGGCCTACGAGCAGTACTTC. Translating it yields CASSPPGQGAYEQYF. The V gene is TRBV18, the J gene TRBJ2-7; TRBD1 matches 11 bases. With V trimmed by 3 bases and J by 2 bases, 3 bases remained unmatched. Per the germline V gene, CDR1 is KGHSH and CDR2 is LQKENI. This CDR3 has 15 amino acids.

This clonotype was observed a handful of times. The chain has TRBV4-3 and TRBJ2-2; D not certain. With 7 bases removed from V and 2 bases from J, the gap between germline ends came to 20 bases. The CDR3 contains 17 residues. Germline assignment: CDR1 LGHNA and CDR2 YSLEER. The CDR3 sequence is CASILPFGDLNTGELFF. Here the CDR3 DNA reads TGCGCCAGCATTCTCCCTTTTGGCGATCTTAACACCGGGGAGCTGTTTTTT.

The gene calls are TRBV11-2 and TRBJ2-7; D remains unclear. Germline V gives CDR1 SGHAT, CDR2 FQNNGV. The CDR3 consists of 13 residues. V lost 3 bases and J lost 4, with 10 bases in between. The CDR3 DNA reads TGTGCCAGCAGCTTCTTCAAAACATACGAGCAGTACTTC. Translated: CASSFFKTYEQYF.